The rows below give T cell receptor beta chains drawn from one sample of a study of response to subunit inactivated influenza vaccine. One entry per CDR3 protein results from TCRdb running MiXCR on the RT-PCR reads. There are about 830,000 distinct CDR3 sequences in the sample; approximately 17% occur only once, and about a tenth lies in the top ten. Sequencing was performed on PBMCs from blood, taken 4 to 6 days after vaccination. The receptors stem from a man aged 45 to 65 who received an inactivated influenza vaccine. CDR3s include the opening cysteine and the closing phenylalanine or tryptophan. Fields, in order: J gene, D gene, clone size, CDR3 length, V gene, CDR3 protein, CDR3 DNA. The D gene is left open where the match is weak. Clone size, where shown, is once, few, many, or a class for clones that have expanded.

TRBJ2-3 TRBD2 few 13 TRBV10-2 CASMRGGADTQYF TGCGCCAGCATGCGCGGGGGGGCAGATACGCAGTATTTT
TRBJ2-3 TRBD2 many 14 TRBV29-1 CSVVGLAGGNTQYF TGCAGCGTTGTAGGGCTAGCGGGAGGTAATACGCAGTATTTT
TRBJ2-5 . . 13 TRBV12-3/TRBV12-4 CAIGPGAQGGQYF TGTGCCATCGGGCCGGGAGCCCAGGGTGGCCAGTACTTC
TRBJ1-1 . . 13 TRBV10-3 CATSYGGNTEAFF TGTGCCACCTCGTATGGGGGGAACACTGAAGCTTTCTTT
TRBJ2-7 . . 18 TRBV11-2 CASSLRNPDRLISYEQYF TGTGCCAGCAGCTTAAGAAATCCCGACAGGCTCATCTCCTACGAGCAGTACTTC
TRBJ2-3 TRBD2 . 16 TRBV5-1 CASQIAAGLGTDTQYF TGCGCCAGCCAGATAGCAGCGGGACTGGGCACAGATACGCAGTATTTT
TRBJ2-5 TRBD2 once 15 TRBV12-3/TRBV12-4 CASSPGLAGRETQNF TGTGCCAGCAGCCCGGGACTAGCGGGGAGAGAGACCCAGAACTTC
TRBJ2-1 TRBD2 . 15 TRBV7-2 CASSLGRAGANEQFF TGTGCCAGCAGCTTAGGGAGGGCGGGAGCCAATGAGCAGTTCTTC
TRBJ2-5 . many 15 TRBV7-2 CASSLTTGTQETQYF TGTGCCAGCAGCTTAACAACCGGGACACAGGAGACCCAGTACTTC
TRBJ2-7 . few 11 TRBV29-1 CSVSSSYEQYF TGCAGCGTTTCAAGCTCCTACGAGCAGTACTTC
TRBJ1-1 TRBD1 few 15 TRBV6-2/TRBV6-3 CASSYSGQANTEAFF TGTGCCAGCAGTTACTCGGGACAGGCGAACACTGAAGCTTTCTTT
TRBJ2-1 . few 15 TRBV6-5 CASSYSLLDSREQFF TGTGCCAGCAGTTACTCGTTACTCGACAGCCGAGAGCAGTTCTTC
TRBJ2-1 . few 16 TRBV6-1 CASSEFGSNSYNEQFF TGTGCCAGCAGTGAATTTGGCAGTAACTCCTACAATGAGCAGTTCTTC
TRBJ2-5 . many 15 TRBV6-2/TRBV6-3 CASSPPGNGEETQYF TGTGCCAGCAGTCCGCCGGGGAACGGCGAAGAGACCCAGTACTTC
TRBJ2-3 . few 16 TRBV18 CASSRSRGLFTDTQYF TGTGCCAGCTCACGGTCGAGGGGACTTTTCACAGATACGCAGTATTTT
TRBJ2-7 . few 10 TRBV27 CASGRYEQYF TGTGCCAGCGGCCGTTACGAGCAGTACTTC
TRBJ1-2 . few 15 TRBV4-3 CASSQDTASGYGYTF TGCGCCAGCAGCCAAGATACAGCTTCGGGCTATGGCTACACCTTC
TRBJ1-1 . few 13 TRBV12-3/TRBV12-4 CASSKNLGTEAFF TGTGCCAGCAGTAAAAACCTAGGGACTGAAGCTTTCTTT
TRBJ1-1 . . 14 TRBV4-1 CASSRRTQGFEAFF TGCGCCAGCAGCCGACGGACCCAAGGATTTGAAGCTTTCTTT
TRBJ2-5 . . 11 TRBV6-2/TRBV6-3 CASTSPETQYF TGTGCCAGCACCTCCCCCGAGACCCAGTACTTC
TRBJ1-1 . . 13 TRBV6-6 CASSPAGSTEAFF TGTGCCAGCAGTCCAGCAGGGTCCACTGAAGCTTTCTTT
TRBJ2-7 . . 15 TRBV7-9 CASSLGVGISYEQYF TGTGCCAGCAGCTTAGGCGTAGGGATCTCCTACGAGCAGTACTTC
TRBJ2-3 TRBD1 . 16 TRBV6-5 CASSYPATGGTDTQYF TGTGCCAGCAGTTACCCGGCGACAGGGGGGACAGATACGCAGTATTTT
TRBJ2-1 TRBD2 . 16 TRBV2 CASSEAAGRSGDEQFF TGTGCCAGCAGTGAAGCAGCGGGAAGGAGCGGAGATGAGCAGTTCTTC